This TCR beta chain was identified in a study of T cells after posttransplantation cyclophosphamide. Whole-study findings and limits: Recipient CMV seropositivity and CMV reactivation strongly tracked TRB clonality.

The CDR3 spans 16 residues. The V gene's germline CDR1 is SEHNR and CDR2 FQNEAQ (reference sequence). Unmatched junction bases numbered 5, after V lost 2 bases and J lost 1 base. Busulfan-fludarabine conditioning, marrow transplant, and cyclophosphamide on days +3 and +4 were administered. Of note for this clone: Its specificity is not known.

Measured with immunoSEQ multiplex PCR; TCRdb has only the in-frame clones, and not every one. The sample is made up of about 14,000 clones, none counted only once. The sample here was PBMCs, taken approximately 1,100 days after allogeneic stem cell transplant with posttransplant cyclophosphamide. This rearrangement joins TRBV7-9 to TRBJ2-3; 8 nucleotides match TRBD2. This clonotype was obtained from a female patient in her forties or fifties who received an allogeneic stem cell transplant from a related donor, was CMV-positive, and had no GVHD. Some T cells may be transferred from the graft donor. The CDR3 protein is CASSLTRGGRTDTQYF. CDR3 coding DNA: TGTGCCAGCAGCTTAACCCGGGGGGGACGCACAGATACGCAGTATTTT.